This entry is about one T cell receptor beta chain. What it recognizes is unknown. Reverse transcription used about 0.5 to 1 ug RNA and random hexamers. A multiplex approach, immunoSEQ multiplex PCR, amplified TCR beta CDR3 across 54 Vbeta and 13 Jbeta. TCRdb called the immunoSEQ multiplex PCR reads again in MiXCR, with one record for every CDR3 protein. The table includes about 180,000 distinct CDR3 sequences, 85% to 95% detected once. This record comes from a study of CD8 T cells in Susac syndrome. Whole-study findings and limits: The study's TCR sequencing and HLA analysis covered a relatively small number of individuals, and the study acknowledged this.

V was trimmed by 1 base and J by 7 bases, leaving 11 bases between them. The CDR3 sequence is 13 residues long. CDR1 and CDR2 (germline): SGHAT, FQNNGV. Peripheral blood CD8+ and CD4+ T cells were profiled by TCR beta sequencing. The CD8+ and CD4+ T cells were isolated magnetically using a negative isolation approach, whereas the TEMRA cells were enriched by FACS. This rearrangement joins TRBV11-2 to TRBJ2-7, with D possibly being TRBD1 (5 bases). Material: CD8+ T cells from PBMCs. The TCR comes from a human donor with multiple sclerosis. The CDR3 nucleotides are TGTGCCAGCAGCTTAGGGCCAGGGCTGGAGCAGTACTTC. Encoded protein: CASSLGPGLEQYF.